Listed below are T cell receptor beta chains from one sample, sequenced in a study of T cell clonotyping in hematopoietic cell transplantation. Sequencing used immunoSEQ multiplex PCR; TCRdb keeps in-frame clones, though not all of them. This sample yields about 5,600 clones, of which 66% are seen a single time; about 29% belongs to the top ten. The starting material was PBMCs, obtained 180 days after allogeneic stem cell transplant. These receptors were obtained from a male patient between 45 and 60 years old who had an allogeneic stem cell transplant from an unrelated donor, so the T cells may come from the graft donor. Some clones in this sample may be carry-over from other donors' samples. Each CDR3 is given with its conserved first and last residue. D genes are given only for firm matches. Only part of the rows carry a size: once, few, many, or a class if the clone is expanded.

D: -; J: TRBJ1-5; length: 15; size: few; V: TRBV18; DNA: TGTGCCAGCTCACCCAACGGCCGAAGCAATCAGCCCCAGCATTTT; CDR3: CASSPNGRSNQPQHF
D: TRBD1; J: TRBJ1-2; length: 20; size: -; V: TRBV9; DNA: TGTGCCAGCAGTTCACAGGGGGCTCTCCCGGATGGGGAACTTAACTATGGCTACACCTTC; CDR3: CASSSQGALPDGELNYGYTF
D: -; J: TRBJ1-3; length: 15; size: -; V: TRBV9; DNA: TGTGCCAGCAGCGGAAGGGGACTGTGGGGAAACACCATATATTTT; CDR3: CASSGRGLWGNTIYF
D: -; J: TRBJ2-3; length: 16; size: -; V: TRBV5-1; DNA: TGCGCCAGCAGCTTGGTGCCGGGAAGCCCCACAGATACGCAGTATTTT; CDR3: CASSLVPGSPTDTQYF
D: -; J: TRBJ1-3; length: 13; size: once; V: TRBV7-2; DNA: TGTGCCAGCGGCGGGAGATCTGGAAACACCATATATTTT; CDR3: CASGGRSGNTIYF
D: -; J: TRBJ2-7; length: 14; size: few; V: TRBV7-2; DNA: TGTGCCAGCAGCTTAGATGGACCAACCTACGAGCAGTACTTC; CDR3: CASSLDGPTYEQYF
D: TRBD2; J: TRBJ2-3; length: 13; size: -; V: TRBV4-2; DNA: TGTGCCAGCAGCCCGGCGGGGGCAGATACGCAGTATTTT; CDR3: CASSPAGADTQYF
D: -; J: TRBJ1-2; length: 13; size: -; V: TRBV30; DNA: TGTGCCTGGAGTGTATTTGGTCGCAATGCCCTCACCTTC; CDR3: CAWSVFGRNALTF
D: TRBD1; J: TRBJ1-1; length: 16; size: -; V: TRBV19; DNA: TGTGCCAGTAGAAAACAGGGGGCAGGTACGAACACTGAAGCTTTCTTT; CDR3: CASRKQGAGTNTEAFF
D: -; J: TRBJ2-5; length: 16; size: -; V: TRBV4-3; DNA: TGCGCCAGCAGCCAAGCTGTGGGGACACCTTTTGAGACCCAGTACTTC; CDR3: CASSQAVGTPFETQYF
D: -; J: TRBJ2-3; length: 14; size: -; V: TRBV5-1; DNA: TGCGCCAGCAGCTTCTTCGAAGCGACAGATACGCAGTATTTT; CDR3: CASSFFEATDTQYF
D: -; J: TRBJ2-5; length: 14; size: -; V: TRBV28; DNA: TGTGCCAGCAGTTTATGGGGTACTCGGGAGACCCAGTACTTC; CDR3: CASSLWGTRETQYF
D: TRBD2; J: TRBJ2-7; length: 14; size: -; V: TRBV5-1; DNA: TGCGCCAGCAGCCCGACGGGGGGCTCCTACGAGCAGTACTTC; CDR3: CASSPTGGSYEQYF
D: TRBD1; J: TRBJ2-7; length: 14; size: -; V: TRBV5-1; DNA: TGCGCCAGCAGCATGACAGGGCCAACCTACGAGCAGTACTTC; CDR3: CASSMTGPTYEQYF
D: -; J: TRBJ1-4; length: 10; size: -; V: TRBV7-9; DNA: TGTGCCAGCAGCAATGAAAAACTGTTTTTT; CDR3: CASSNEKLFF
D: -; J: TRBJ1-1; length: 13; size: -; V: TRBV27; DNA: TGTGCCAGCAGATACAGGCGGAACACTGAAGCTTTCTTT; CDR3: CASRYRRNTEAFF
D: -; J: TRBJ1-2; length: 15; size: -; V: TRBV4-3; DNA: TGCGCCAGCAGCCAAGATCCACAGGTTAACTATGGCTACACCTTC; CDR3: CASSQDPQVNYGYTF
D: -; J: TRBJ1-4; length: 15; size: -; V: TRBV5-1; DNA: TGCGCCAGCAGCGATCAGGGGAGGGGAAATGAAAAACTGTTTTTT; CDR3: CASSDQGRGNEKLFF